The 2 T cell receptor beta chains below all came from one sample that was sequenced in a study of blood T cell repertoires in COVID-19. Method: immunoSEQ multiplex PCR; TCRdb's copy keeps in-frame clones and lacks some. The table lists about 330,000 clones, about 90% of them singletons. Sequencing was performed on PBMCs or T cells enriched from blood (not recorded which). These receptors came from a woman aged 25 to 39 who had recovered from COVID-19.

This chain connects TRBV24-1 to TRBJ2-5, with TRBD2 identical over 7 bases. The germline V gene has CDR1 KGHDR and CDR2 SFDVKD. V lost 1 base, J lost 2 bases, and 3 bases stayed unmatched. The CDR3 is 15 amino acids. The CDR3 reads CATSDFGGGQETQYF. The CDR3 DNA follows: TGTGCCACCAGTGATTTTGGGGGGGGGCAAGAGACCCAGTACTTC.

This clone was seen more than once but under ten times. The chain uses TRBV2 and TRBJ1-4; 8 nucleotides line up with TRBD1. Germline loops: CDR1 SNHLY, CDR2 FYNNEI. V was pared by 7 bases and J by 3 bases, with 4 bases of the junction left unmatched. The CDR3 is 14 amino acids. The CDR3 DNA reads TGTGCCAGCAACCTACAGGGGGCTAATGAAAAACTGTTTTTT. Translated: CASNLQGANEKLFF.